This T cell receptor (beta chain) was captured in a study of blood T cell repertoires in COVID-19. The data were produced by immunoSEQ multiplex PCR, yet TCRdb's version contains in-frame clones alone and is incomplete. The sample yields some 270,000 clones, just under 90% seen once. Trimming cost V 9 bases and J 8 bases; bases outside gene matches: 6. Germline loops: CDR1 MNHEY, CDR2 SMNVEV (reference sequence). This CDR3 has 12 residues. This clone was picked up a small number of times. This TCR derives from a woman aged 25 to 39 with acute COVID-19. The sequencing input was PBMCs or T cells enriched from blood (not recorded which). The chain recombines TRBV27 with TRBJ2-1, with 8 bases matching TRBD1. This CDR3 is CASTGGGDEQFF. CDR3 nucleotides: TGTGCCAGTACAGGGGGTGGGGATGAGCAGTTCTTC.